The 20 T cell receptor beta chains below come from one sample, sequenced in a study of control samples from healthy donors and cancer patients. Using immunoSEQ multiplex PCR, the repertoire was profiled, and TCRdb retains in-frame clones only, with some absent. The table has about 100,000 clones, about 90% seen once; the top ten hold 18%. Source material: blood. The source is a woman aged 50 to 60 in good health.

CDR3 sequence (DNA): TGTGCCACCATCGACCGAGCCGGGGAGCTGTTTTTT. Its protein is CATIDRAGELFF. This chain links TRBV24-1 with TRBJ2-2, with no clear D. Trimming took 8 bases from V and 6 from J, leaving 9 bases between them. The V gene's germline CDR1 is KGHDR and CDR2 SFDVKD. The CDR3 runs to 12 residues.

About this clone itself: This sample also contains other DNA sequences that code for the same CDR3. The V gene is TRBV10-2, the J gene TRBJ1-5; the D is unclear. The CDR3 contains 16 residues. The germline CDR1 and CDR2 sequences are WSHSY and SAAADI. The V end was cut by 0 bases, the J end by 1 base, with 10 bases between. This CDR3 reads CASSESPGNSNQPQHF. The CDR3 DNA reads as TGCGCCAGCAGTGAGTCACCCGGGAACAGCAATCAGCCCCAGCATTTT.

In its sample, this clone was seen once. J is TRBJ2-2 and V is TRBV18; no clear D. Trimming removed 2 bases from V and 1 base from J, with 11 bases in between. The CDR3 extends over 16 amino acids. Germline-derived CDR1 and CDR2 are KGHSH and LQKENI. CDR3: CASSPLVTLNTGELFF. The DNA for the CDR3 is TGTGCCAGCTCACCATTGGTCACTTTGAACACCGGGGAGCTGTTTTTT.

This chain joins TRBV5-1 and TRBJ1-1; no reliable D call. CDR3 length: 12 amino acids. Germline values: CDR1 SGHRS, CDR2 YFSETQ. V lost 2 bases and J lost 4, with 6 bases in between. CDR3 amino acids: CASSFMGTEAFF. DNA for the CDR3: TGCGCCAGCAGCTTCATGGGCACTGAAGCTTTCTTT.

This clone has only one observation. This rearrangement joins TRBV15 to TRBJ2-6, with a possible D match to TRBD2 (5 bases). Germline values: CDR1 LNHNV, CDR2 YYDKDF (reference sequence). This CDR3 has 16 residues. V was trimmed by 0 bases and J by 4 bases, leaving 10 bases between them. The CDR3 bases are TGTGCCACCAGCAGAGAGAGAGGGTCGGGGGCCAACGTCCTGACTTTC. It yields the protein CATSRERGSGANVLTF.

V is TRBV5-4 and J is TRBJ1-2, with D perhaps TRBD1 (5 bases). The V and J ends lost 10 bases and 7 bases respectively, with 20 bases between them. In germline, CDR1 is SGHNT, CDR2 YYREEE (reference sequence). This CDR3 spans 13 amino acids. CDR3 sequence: CAGETGGRTGYTF. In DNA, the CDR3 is TGTGCCGGTGAGACCGGGGGTAGGACTGGCTACACCTTC.

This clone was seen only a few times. The CDR3 bases are TGTGCCAGCTCCCCAGGCAGGAGAGCAACTAATGAAAAACTGTTTTTT. It yields the protein CASSPGRRATNEKLFF. The chain employs TRBV18 and TRBJ1-4; D gene unclear. CDR1 and CDR2 from the germline V gene are KGHSH and LQKENI. The CDR3 is made up of 16 amino acids. Trimming stripped 6 bases from V and 0 bases from J, with 14 bases between.

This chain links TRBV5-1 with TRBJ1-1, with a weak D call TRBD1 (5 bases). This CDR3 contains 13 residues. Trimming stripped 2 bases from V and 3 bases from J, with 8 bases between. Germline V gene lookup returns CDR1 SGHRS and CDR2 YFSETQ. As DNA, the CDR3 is TGCGCCAGCAGCTTCAGGGTAGACACTGAAGCTTTCTTT. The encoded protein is CASSFRVDTEAFF.

CDR3 coding DNA: TGTGCCAGCTCACCCCTGCTCGGAGGACAGCCCCAGCATTTT. This codes for CASSPLLGGQPQHF. The chain uses TRBV18 and TRBJ1-5; D uncertain. Trimming took off 3 bases at V and 7 bases at J, with 13 bases between the two ends. This CDR3 is 14 amino acids long. CDR1 KGHSH and CDR2 LQKENI come from the germline V gene.

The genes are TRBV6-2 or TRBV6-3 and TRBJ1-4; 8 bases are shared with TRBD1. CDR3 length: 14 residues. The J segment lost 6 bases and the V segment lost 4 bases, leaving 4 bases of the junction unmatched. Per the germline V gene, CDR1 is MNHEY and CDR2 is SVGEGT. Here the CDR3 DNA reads TGTGCCAGCAGTTTCCAGGGGGCGTATGAAAAACTGTTTTTT. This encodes CASSFQGAYEKLFF.

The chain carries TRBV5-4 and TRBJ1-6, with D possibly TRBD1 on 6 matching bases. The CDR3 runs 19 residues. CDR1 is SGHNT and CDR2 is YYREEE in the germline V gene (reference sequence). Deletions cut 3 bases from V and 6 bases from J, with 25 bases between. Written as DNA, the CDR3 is TGTGCCAGCAGCTCGGCCAAAGGGCCCCCGGGGGCGGGTAATTCACCCCTCCACTTT. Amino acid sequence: CASSSAKGPPGAGNSPLHF. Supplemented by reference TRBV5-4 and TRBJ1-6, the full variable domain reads ETGVTQSPTHLIKTRGQQVTLRCSSQSGHNTVSWYQQALGQGPQFIFQYYREEENGRGNFPPRFSGLQFPNYSSELNVNALELDDSALYLCASSSAKGPPGAGNSPLHFGNGTRLTVT.

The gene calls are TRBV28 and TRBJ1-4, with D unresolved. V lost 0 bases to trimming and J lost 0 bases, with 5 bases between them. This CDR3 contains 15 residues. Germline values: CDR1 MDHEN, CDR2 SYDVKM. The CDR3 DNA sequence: TGTGCCAGCAGTTTATGGGGGACAACTAATGAAAAACTGTTTTTT. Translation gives CASSLWGTTNEKLFF. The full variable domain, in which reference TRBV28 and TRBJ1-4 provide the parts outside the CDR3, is DVKVTQSSRYLVKRTGEKVFLECVQDMDHENMFWYRQDPGLGLRLIYFSYDVKMKEKGDIPEGYSVSREKKERFSLILESASTNQTSMYLCASSLWGTTNEKLFFGSGTQLSVL.

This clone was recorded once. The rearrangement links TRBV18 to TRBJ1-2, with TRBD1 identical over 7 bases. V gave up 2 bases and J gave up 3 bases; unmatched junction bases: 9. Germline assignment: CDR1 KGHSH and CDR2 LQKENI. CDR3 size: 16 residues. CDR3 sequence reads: CASSPNTGQLYYGYTF. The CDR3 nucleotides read TGTGCCAGCTCACCAAATACGGGACAGTTATACTATGGCTACACCTTC.

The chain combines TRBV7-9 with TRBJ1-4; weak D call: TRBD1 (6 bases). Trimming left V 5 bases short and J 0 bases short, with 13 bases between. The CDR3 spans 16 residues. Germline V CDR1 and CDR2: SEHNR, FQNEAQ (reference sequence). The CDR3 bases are TGTGCCAGCAGCCCTCCCAGGGGAGCAACTAATGAAAAACTGTTTTTT. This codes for CASSPPRGATNEKLFF.

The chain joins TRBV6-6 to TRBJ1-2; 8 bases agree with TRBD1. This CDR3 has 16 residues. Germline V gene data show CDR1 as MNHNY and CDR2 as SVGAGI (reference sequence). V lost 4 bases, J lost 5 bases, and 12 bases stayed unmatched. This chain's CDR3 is CASSLPETGVGYGYTF. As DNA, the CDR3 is TGTGCCAGCAGTTTACCTGAGACAGGGGTCGGGTATGGCTACACCTTC.

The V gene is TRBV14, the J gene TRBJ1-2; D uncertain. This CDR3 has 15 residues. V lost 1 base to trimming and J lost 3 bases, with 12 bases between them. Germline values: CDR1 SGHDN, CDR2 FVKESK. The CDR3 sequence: CASSQGAGLYYGYTF. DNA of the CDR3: TGTGCCAGCAGCCAAGGCGCAGGTCTGTACTATGGCTACACCTTC.

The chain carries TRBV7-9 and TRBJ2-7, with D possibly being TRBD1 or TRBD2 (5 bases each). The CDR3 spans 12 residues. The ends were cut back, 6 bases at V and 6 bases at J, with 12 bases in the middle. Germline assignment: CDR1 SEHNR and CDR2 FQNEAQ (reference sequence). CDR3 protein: CASSLGPGEQYF. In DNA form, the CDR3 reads TGTGCCAGCAGTTTGGGACCGGGCGAGCAGTACTTC.

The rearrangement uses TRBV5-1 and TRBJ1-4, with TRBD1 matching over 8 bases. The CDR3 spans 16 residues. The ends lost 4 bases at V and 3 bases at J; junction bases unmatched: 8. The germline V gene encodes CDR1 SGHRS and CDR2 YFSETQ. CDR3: CASSVTQGAANEKLFF. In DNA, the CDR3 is TGCGCCAGCAGCGTTACCCAGGGGGCAGCTAATGAAAAACTGTTTTTT.

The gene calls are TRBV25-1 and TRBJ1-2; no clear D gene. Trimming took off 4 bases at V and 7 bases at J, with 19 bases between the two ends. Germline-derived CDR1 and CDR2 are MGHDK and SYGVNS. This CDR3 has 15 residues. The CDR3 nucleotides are TGTGCCAGCAGTGGCCGGATGGGAGTGGGGTTTGGCTACACCTTC. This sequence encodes CASSGRMGVGFGYTF.

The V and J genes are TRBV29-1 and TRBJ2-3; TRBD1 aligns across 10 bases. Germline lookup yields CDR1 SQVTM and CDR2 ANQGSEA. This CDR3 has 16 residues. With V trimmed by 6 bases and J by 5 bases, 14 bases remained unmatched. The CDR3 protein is CSVLLTDRGRIDTQYF. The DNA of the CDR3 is TGCAGCGTCCTACTCACAGACAGGGGGCGAATAGATACGCAGTATTTT.